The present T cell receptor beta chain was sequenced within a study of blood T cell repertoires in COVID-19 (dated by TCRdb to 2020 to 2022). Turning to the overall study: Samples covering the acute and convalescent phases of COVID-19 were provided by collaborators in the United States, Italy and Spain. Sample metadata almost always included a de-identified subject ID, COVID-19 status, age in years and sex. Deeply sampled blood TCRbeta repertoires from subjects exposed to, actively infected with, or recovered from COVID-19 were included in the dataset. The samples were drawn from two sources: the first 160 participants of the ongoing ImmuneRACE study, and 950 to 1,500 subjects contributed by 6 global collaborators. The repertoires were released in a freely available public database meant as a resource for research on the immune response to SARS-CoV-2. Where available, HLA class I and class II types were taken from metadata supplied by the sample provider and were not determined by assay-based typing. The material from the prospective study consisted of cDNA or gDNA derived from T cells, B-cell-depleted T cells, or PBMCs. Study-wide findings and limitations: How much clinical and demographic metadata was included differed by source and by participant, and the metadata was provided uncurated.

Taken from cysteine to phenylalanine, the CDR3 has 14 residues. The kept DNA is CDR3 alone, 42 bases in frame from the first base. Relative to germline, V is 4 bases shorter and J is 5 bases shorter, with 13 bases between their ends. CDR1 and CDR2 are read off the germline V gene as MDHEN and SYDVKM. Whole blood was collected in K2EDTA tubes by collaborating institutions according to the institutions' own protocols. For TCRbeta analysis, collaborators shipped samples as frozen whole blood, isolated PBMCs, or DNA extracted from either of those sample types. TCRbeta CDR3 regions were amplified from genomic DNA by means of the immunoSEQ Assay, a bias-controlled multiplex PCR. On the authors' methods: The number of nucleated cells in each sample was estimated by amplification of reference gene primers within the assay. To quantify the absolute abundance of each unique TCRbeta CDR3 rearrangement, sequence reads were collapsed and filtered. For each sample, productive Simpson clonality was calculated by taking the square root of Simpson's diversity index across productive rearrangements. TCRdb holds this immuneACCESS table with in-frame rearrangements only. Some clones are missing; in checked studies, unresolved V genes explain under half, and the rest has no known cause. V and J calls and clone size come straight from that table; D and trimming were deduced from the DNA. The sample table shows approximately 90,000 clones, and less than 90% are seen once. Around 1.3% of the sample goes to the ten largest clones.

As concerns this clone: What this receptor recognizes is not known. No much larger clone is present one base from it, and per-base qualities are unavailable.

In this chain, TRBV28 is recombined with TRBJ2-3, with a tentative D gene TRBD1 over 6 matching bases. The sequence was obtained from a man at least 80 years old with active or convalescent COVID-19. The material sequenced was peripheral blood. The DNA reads TGTGCCAGCAGTTCCCCTGGCAGGGGAGATACGCAGTATTTT. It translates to CASSSPGRGDTQYF.